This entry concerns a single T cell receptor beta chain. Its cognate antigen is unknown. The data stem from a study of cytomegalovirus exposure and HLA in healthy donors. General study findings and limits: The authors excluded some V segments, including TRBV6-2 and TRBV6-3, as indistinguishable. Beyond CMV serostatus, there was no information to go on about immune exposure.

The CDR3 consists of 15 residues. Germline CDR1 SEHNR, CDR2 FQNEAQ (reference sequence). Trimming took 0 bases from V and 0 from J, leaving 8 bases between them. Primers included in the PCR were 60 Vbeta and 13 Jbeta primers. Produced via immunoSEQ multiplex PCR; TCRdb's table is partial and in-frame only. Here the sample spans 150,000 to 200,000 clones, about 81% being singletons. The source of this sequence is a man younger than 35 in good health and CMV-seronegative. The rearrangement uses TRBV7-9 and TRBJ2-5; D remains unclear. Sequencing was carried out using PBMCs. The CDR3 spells CASSLAGQYQETQYF. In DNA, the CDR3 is TGTGCCAGCAGCTTAGCTGGGCAGTACCAAGAGACCCAGTACTTC.